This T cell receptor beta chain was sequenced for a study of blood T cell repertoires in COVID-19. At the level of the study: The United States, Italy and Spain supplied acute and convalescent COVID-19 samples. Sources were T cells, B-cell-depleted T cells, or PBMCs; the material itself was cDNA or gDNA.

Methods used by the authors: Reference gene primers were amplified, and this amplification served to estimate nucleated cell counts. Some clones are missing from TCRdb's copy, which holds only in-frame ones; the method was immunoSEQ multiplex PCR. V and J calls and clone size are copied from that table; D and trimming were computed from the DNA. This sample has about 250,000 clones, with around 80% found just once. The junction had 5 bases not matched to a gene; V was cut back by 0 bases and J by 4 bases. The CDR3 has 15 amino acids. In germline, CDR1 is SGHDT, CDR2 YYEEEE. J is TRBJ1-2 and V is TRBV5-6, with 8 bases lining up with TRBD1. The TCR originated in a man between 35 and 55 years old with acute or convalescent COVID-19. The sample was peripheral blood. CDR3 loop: CASSLVTGAIYGYTF. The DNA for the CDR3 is TGTGCCAGCAGCTTGGTGACAGGGGCGATCTATGGCTACACCTTC.